This entry describes one TCR beta chain. Its specificity is unknown. Only in-frame clones appear in the TCRdb table, and some are missing; sequencing was by immunoSEQ multiplex PCR. The sample shows about 2.1 million clones, approximately 92% of them seen only once. This sample was included in a study of shared clonotypes between healthy human individuals. Study as a whole: Researchers drew samples from a couple of women and a few men aged 18 to 49.

CDR1 and CDR2 (germline): MDHEN, SYDVKM. This CDR3 comprises 14 residues. The ends lost 5 bases at V and 9 bases at J; junction bases unmatched: 10. Naivety among CD8 cells was defined by CD45RO negativity and positive CCR7 selection, thereby excluding terminally differentiated effector memory CD45RA+ cells. All donors were healthy HIV-negative adults lacking recent acute infections or vaccinations. Study conclusions and caveats: Estimated richness was generally greater in naive than memory subsets. Some clonotypes were shared by all four sorted-subset donors, while others were not shared. The non-shared ones had lower generation probabilities than the shared ones.

The chain has TRBV28 and TRBJ1-5; 7 nucleotides align to TRBD1. The TCR sequence derives from a man between 18 and 35 years old in good health. Some clones in this sample may be carry-over from other donors' samples. Input material: naive CD8+ T cells from PBMCs. The CDR3 DNA reads as TGTGCCAGCAGTCCAAACAGGGGACGGGGGCCCCAGCATTTT. The encoded protein is CASSPNRGRGPQHF.